This T cell receptor (beta chain) was recorded in a study of blood T cell repertoires in COVID-19. Study-level background: Material from acute and convalescent COVID-19 was sourced from the United States, Italy and Spain. T cells, B-cell-depleted T cells, or PBMCs provided the cDNA or gDNA that served as material.

In the original processing: Nucleated cell counts were estimated from reference gene primer amplification. Sequencing used immunoSEQ multiplex PCR; TCRdb keeps in-frame clones, though not all of them. The D gene and trimming were derived from the DNA, and the V and J assignments and clone size from that table. This table holds about 96,000 clones, roughly 80% found once. The source is a man aged 50 to 59 who had recovered from COVID-19. The sample consisted of peripheral blood.

The CDR3 loop reads CASSAQPGGTEAFF. The CDR3 DNA follows: TGTGCCAGCAGCGCTCAGCCCGGGGGCACTGAAGCTTTCTTT. This sequence joins TRBV9 and TRBJ1-1; tentative D call: TRBD1 (5 bases). The CDR3 extends over 14 amino acids. V was cut by 3 bases and J by 4 bases, with 13 bases left in between. Per the germline V gene, CDR1 is SGDLS and CDR2 is YYNGEE. Full variable domain (remainder filled in from reference TRBV9 and TRBJ1-1): DSGVTQTPKHLITATGQRVTLRCSPRSGDLSVYWYQQSLDQGLQFLIQYYNGEERAKGNILERFSAQQFPDLHSELNLSSLELGDSALYFCASSAQPGGTEAFFGQGTRLTVV.